The clone carrying this T cell receptor beta chain occurred many times. The target antigen is unknown. This specimen comes from a study of metastatic and nonmetastatic thyroid tumors. Study-wide context: Across blood and tumor or nodule tissue, repertoires from malignant and benign thyroid patients were compared with one another.

Study findings and constraints: It was reported that TCR beta diversity was significantly higher in malignant thyroid tumors than benign nodules, in blood and tumor.

Thyroid surgery had not been preceded by any treatment in any patient. As processed by the authors: Clinicopathological groups of papillary thyroid cancer showed CDR3 differences that were used to build a distant-metastasis classifier. TCRdb reanalyzed the PCR reads with MiXCR. The V and J calls follow TCRdb's processing rather than the paper's. The sample contains about 40,000 clones, over 10% of which appear only once. The CDR3 is 13 residues long. V lost 3 bases and J lost 4, with 6 bases in between. Germline lookup yields CDR1 LNHNV and CDR2 YYDKDF (reference sequence). This sequence joins TRBV15 and TRBJ1-4; D might be TRBD1 (5 bases). This clonotype originated in a female donor with papillary thyroid cancer or a benign thyroid nodule (not recorded which). Some clones in this sample may be carry-over from other donors' samples. The sequenced material came from blood. CDR3 sequence (DNA): TGTGCCACCAGCAGGGGGGGTAATGAAAAACTGTTTTTT. Protein product: CATSRGGNEKLFF.